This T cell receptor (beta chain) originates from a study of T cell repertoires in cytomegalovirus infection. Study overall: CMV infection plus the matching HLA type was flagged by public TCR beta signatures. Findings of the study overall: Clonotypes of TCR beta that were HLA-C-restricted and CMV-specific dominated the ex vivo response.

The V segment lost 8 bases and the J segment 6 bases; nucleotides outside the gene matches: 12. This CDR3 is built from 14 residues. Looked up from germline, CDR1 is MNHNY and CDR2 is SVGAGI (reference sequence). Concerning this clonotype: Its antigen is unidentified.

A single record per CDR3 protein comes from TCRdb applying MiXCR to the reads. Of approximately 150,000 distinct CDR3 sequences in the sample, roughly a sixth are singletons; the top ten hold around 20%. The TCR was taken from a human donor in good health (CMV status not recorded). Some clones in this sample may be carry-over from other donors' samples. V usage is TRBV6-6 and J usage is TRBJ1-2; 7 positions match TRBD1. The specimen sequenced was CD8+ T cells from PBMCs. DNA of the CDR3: TGTGCCAGCCTCCCGGGCAGGGGGAAGGATGGCTACACCTTC. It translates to CASLPGRGKDGYTF.